This T cell receptor (beta chain) originates from a study of blood T cell repertoires in COVID-19. Study-wide context: Samples of COVID-19 (acute and convalescent) were obtained from the United States, Italy and Spain.

Unmatched junction bases numbered 10, after V lost 1 base and J lost 3 bases. CDR3 length: 18 amino acids. The V gene's germline CDR1 is MGHRA and CDR2 YSYEKL. Generated by immunoSEQ multiplex PCR, the TCRdb table keeps only in-frame clones and is missing some. This sample has some 200,000 clones, with around nine tenths found just once. The source is a man aged 70 or older with acute or convalescent COVID-19. The source material was peripheral blood. The J gene is TRBJ1-5, the V gene TRBV4-1, with 9 bases aligning to TRBD1. In DNA, the CDR3 is TGCGCCAGCAGCCAAGGGGGAGTGAGACAGGGGGACAATCAGCCCCAGCATTTT. Translation: CASSQGGVRQGDNQPQHF.